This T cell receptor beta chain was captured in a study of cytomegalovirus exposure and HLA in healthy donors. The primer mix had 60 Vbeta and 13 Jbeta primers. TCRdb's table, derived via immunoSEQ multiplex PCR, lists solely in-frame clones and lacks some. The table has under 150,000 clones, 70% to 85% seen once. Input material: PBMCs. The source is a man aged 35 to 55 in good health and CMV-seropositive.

The CDR3: CASRRTGENTEAFF. Written as DNA, the CDR3 is TGTGCCAGCCGTCGGACAGGGGAGAACACTGAAGCTTTCTTT. The chain combines TRBV6-4 with TRBJ1-1; 9 bases are shared with TRBD1. The V segment lost 8 bases and the J segment 1 base; nucleotides outside the gene matches: 5. The CDR3 runs to 14 residues. Germline CDR1 MRHNA, CDR2 SNTAGT.